This is a list of T cell receptor beta chains from one sample in a study of Ad26.COV2.S vaccination and SARS-CoV-2 variants. Here immunoSEQ multiplex PCR was the method, and the copy in TCRdb shows in-frame clones only, minus some. The sample has around 450,000 clones, nearly 90% seen once. The sample consisted of peripheral blood, taken in a trial of Ad26.COV2.S vaccine versus placebo. The receptors come from a person between 18 and 65 years old who received the Ad26.COV2.S COVID-19 vaccine or a placebo. Both conserved end residues are part of each CDR3. The order of the fields is J gene, V gene, D gene, clone size, CDR3 protein, CDR3 DNA. A D gene is named only where the DNA matches it firmly. Clone size, where shown, is once, few, many, or a class for clones that have expanded.

j_gene: TRBJ2-5; v_gene: TRBV5-8; d_gene: -; abundance: -; CDR3aa: CASSLGDHQETQYF; CDR3nt: TGTGCCAGCAGCTTGGGGGATCATCAAGAGACCCAGTACTTC
j_gene: TRBJ1-2; v_gene: TRBV9; d_gene: TRBD1; abundance: few; CDR3aa: CASSVAARAGGFGYTF; CDR3nt: TGTGCCAGCAGCGTAGCTGCCAGGGCAGGGGGCTTTGGCTACACCTTC
j_gene: TRBJ1-5; v_gene: TRBV7-8; d_gene: TRBD1; abundance: many; CDR3aa: CASSPGGSNQPQHF; CDR3nt: TGTGCCAGCAGCCCAGGGGGGAGCAATCAGCCCCAGCATTTT
j_gene: TRBJ2-1; v_gene: TRBV19; d_gene: TRBD2; abundance: -; CDR3aa: CASGLAGGRYDEQFF; CDR3nt: TGTGCCAGTGGACTAGCGGGGGGGCGGTATGATGAGCAGTTCTTC
j_gene: TRBJ2-3; v_gene: TRBV5-8; d_gene: -; abundance: -; CDR3aa: CASSLGQGTPDTQYF; CDR3nt: TGTGCCAGCAGCTTGGGTCAGGGTACCCCAGATACGCAGTATTTT
j_gene: TRBJ1-4; v_gene: TRBV5-1; d_gene: TRBD1; abundance: -; CDR3aa: CASSLGQGSEKLFF; CDR3nt: TGCGCCAGCAGCTTGGGACAGGGGAGCGAAAAACTGTTTTTT
j_gene: TRBJ1-5; v_gene: TRBV2; d_gene: -; abundance: -; CDR3aa: CASRYEQVSNQPQHF; CDR3nt: TGTGCCAGCAGGTACGAACAGGTTAGCAATCAGCCCCAGCATTTT
j_gene: TRBJ2-3; v_gene: TRBV27; d_gene: -; abundance: -; CDR3aa: CASSLGGIRTDTQYF; CDR3nt: TGTGCCAGCAGTTTAGGCGGGATCCGCACAGATACGCAGTATTTT
j_gene: TRBJ1-1; v_gene: TRBV2; d_gene: TRBD1; abundance: -; CDR3aa: CASRYRGHNTEAFF; CDR3nt: TGTGCCAGCAGGTACAGGGGGCATAACACTGAAGCTTTCTTT
j_gene: TRBJ2-7; v_gene: TRBV6-5; d_gene: TRBD1; abundance: -; CDR3aa: CASRTGGSGEQYF; CDR3nt: TGTGCCAGCAGAACAGGGGGCTCGGGGGAGCAGTACTTC
j_gene: TRBJ1-2; v_gene: TRBV6-5; d_gene: -; abundance: -; CDR3aa: CASRRGASVNYGYTF; CDR3nt: TGTGCCAGCAGGCGTGGGGCTTCGGTTAACTATGGCTACACCTTC
j_gene: TRBJ2-6; v_gene: TRBV12-5; d_gene: -; abundance: -; CDR3aa: CASGLSGANVLTF; CDR3nt: TGTGCTAGTGGTTTGTCTGGGGCCAACGTCCTGACTTTC
j_gene: TRBJ2-3; v_gene: TRBV7-2; d_gene: TRBD2; abundance: -; CDR3aa: CASSTLAAHTDTQYF; CDR3nt: TGTGCCAGCAGCACGCTAGCGGCCCACACAGATACGCAGTATTTT
j_gene: TRBJ1-4; v_gene: TRBV4-3; d_gene: TRBD1; abundance: -; CDR3aa: CASSPSLDRAEKLFF; CDR3nt: TGCGCCAGCAGCCCGTCATTGGACAGGGCTGAAAAACTGTTTTTT
j_gene: TRBJ2-5; v_gene: TRBV7-2; d_gene: TRBD2; abundance: -; CDR3aa: CASSIVGGRETQYF; CDR3nt: TGTGCCAGCAGCATCGTGGGGGGGAGGGAGACCCAGTACTTC
j_gene: TRBJ2-7; v_gene: TRBV27; d_gene: -; abundance: -; CDR3aa: CASHPAGAGEQYF; CDR3nt: TGTGCCAGCCACCCCGCCGGGGCGGGCGAGCAGTACTTC
j_gene: TRBJ1-4; v_gene: TRBV27; d_gene: -; abundance: -; CDR3aa: CASSLTGLSLSVNEKLFF; CDR3nt: TGTGCCAGCAGTCTGACGGGACTTTCCCTTTCCGTTAATGAAAAACTGTTTTTT
j_gene: TRBJ1-6; v_gene: TRBV7-2; d_gene: -; abundance: -; CDR3aa: CASSLAYSPLHF; CDR3nt: TGTGCCAGCAGCTTAGCTTATTCACCCCTCCACTTT
j_gene: TRBJ2-7; v_gene: TRBV4-2; d_gene: TRBD2; abundance: -; CDR3aa: CASSQVGTSGGSEQYF; CDR3nt: TGTGCCAGCAGCCAAGTCGGGACTAGCGGGGGAAGCGAGCAGTACTTC
j_gene: TRBJ1-6; v_gene: TRBV4-3; d_gene: -; abundance: -; CDR3aa: CASSRITNSPLHF; CDR3nt: TGCGCCAGCAGCCGCATTACTAATTCACCCCTCCACTTT
j_gene: TRBJ2-7; v_gene: TRBV6-5; d_gene: -; abundance: -; CDR3aa: CASSYSGGRSYEQYF; CDR3nt: TGTGCCAGCAGTTACTCAGGGGGTCGGTCCTACGAGCAGTACTTC
j_gene: TRBJ2-3; v_gene: TRBV19; d_gene: -; abundance: -; CDR3aa: CASSTAPGRGRTDTQYF; CDR3nt: TGTGCCAGTAGTACTGCACCTGGGCGGGGACGCACAGATACGCAGTATTTT
j_gene: TRBJ2-7; v_gene: TRBV6-5; d_gene: TRBD2; abundance: few; CDR3aa: CAGGSGGTYEQYF; CDR3nt: TGTGCCGGAGGGAGCGGGGGAACATACGAGCAGTACTTC
j_gene: TRBJ1-1; v_gene: TRBV28; d_gene: -; abundance: -; CDR3aa: CASSYGAITEAFF; CDR3nt: TGTGCCAGCAGTTATGGGGCCATCACTGAAGCTTTCTTT
j_gene: TRBJ2-1; v_gene: TRBV6-5; d_gene: -; abundance: -; CDR3aa: CASSYSFRWDEQFF; CDR3nt: TGTGCCAGCAGTTACTCGTTTCGGTGGGATGAGCAGTTCTTC
j_gene: TRBJ1-1; v_gene: TRBV19; d_gene: -; abundance: -; CDR3aa: CASRVGFHTEAFF; CDR3nt: TGTGCCAGTAGAGTTGGCTTCCACACTGAAGCTTTCTTT
j_gene: TRBJ1-1; v_gene: TRBV9; d_gene: -; abundance: -; CDR3aa: CASSGAGTEAFF; CDR3nt: TGTGCCAGCAGCGGCGCAGGCACTGAAGCTTTCTTT
j_gene: TRBJ1-5; v_gene: TRBV6-5; d_gene: -; abundance: -; CDR3aa: CASRSGSNGNQPQHF; CDR3nt: TGTGCCAGCAGGTCCGGCTCCAACGGCAATCAGCCCCAGCATTTT
j_gene: TRBJ2-1; v_gene: TRBV7-2; d_gene: TRBD1; abundance: -; CDR3aa: CASSLRDRVINEQFF; CDR3nt: TGTGCCAGCAGCTTAAGGGACAGGGTAATCAATGAGCAGTTCTTC
j_gene: TRBJ1-5; v_gene: TRBV5-1; d_gene: -; abundance: -; CDR3aa: CASSTGVDQPQHF; CDR3nt: TGCGCCAGCAGCACAGGAGTCGATCAGCCCCAGCATTTT
j_gene: TRBJ1-1; v_gene: TRBV29-1; d_gene: -; abundance: once; CDR3aa: CSVFPNTEAFF; CDR3nt: TGCAGCGTCTTTCCGAACACTGAAGCTTTCTTT
j_gene: TRBJ1-1; v_gene: TRBV7-3; d_gene: -; abundance: -; CDR3aa: CASSLTSGMNTEAFF; CDR3nt: TGTGCCAGCAGCTTAACGTCCGGAATGAACACTGAAGCTTTCTTT
j_gene: TRBJ2-7; v_gene: TRBV4-1; d_gene: -; abundance: -; CDR3aa: CASSPIGLPISYEQYF; CDR3nt: TGCGCCAGCAGCCCGATAGGGCTACCAATCTCCTACGAGCAGTACTTC
j_gene: TRBJ2-6; v_gene: TRBV6-1; d_gene: -; abundance: -; CDR3aa: CASSARTLFSGANVLTF; CDR3nt: TGTGCCAGCAGTGCCAGAACATTGTTCTCTGGGGCCAACGTCCTGACTTTC
j_gene: TRBJ1-4; v_gene: TRBV4-2; d_gene: -; abundance: -; CDR3aa: CASSQDSIGAGEKLFF; CDR3nt: TGTGCCAGCAGCCAAGATTCCATCGGTGCTGGGGAAAAACTGTTTTTT
j_gene: TRBJ1-2; v_gene: TRBV7-9; d_gene: -; abundance: once; CDR3aa: CASSASERGYTF; CDR3nt: TGTGCCAGCAGCGCGTCCGAGCGGGGCTACACCTTC
j_gene: TRBJ2-7; v_gene: TRBV4-1; d_gene: -; abundance: once; CDR3aa: CASSQETRVHYEQYF; CDR3nt: TGCGCCAGCAGCCAAGAAACCAGAGTTCACTACGAGCAGTACTTC
j_gene: TRBJ2-1; v_gene: TRBV28; d_gene: -; abundance: -; CDR3aa: CASRPTGQGNEQFF; CDR3nt: TGTGCCAGCAGACCCACGGGGCAGGGCAATGAGCAGTTCTTC
j_gene: TRBJ1-1; v_gene: TRBV18; d_gene: -; abundance: -; CDR3aa: CASSPDQVTEAFF; CDR3nt: TGTGCCAGCTCCCCCGACCAGGTCACTGAAGCTTTCTTT
j_gene: TRBJ1-5; v_gene: TRBV3-1/TRBV3-2; d_gene: -; abundance: once; CDR3aa: CASSQGQASNQPQHF; CDR3nt: TGTGCCAGCAGCCAAGGACAGGCTAGCAATCAGCCCCAGCATTTT
j_gene: TRBJ2-2; v_gene: TRBV11-3; d_gene: -; abundance: once; CDR3aa: CASSLYGGELSGELFF; CDR3nt: TGTGCCAGCAGCTTATATGGCGGAGAGTTGTCCGGGGAGCTGTTTTTT
j_gene: TRBJ2-1; v_gene: TRBV27; d_gene: TRBD2; abundance: -; CDR3aa: CASSSPGGGSNEQFF; CDR3nt: TGTGCCAGCAGTTCCCCCGGCGGGGGGAGCAATGAGCAGTTCTTC
j_gene: TRBJ2-7; v_gene: TRBV28; d_gene: -; abundance: -; CDR3aa: CASRDSYEQYF; CDR3nt: TGTGCCAGCAGGGATTCCTACGAGCAGTACTTC
j_gene: TRBJ2-3; v_gene: TRBV28; d_gene: -; abundance: -; CDR3aa: CASSFTSILVWNTDTQYF; CDR3nt: TGTGCCAGCAGTTTCACCTCAATCCTAGTTTGGAACACAGATACGCAGTATTTT
j_gene: TRBJ2-1; v_gene: TRBV18; d_gene: TRBD2; abundance: -; CDR3aa: CASSPARTSANEQFF; CDR3nt: TGTGCCAGCTCACCCGCTCGGACTAGCGCCAATGAGCAGTTCTTC
j_gene: TRBJ2-5; v_gene: TRBV21-1; d_gene: -; abundance: -; CDR3aa: CAKTSFRETQYF; CDR3nt: TGTGCCAAAACTAGTTTCCGAGAGACCCAGTACTTC
j_gene: TRBJ1-5; v_gene: TRBV5-1; d_gene: TRBD1; abundance: -; CDR3aa: CASSPGQGNQPQHF; CDR3nt: TGCGCCAGCAGCCCTGGACAGGGGAATCAGCCCCAGCATTTT
j_gene: TRBJ1-5; v_gene: TRBV2; d_gene: -; abundance: -; CDR3aa: CASSDHSGNQPQHF; CDR3nt: TGTGCCAGCAGTGACCACTCCGGCAATCAGCCCCAGCATTTT
j_gene: TRBJ1-3; v_gene: TRBV7-2; d_gene: -; abundance: -; CDR3aa: CASSLAQGNFTSGNTIYF; CDR3nt: TGTGCCAGCAGCTTAGCGCAGGGAAACTTTACCTCTGGAAACACCATATATTTT
j_gene: TRBJ1-2; v_gene: TRBV28; d_gene: -; abundance: -; CDR3aa: CASSSLQGLINYGYTF; CDR3nt: TGTGCCAGCAGTTCATTACAGGGCCTCATTAACTATGGCTACACCTTC
j_gene: TRBJ2-1; v_gene: TRBV28; d_gene: TRBD2; abundance: -; CDR3aa: CASSFLPSGGLNEQFF; CDR3nt: TGTGCCAGCAGTTTTCTGCCTAGCGGAGGGCTCAATGAGCAGTTCTTC
j_gene: TRBJ2-7; v_gene: TRBV7-8; d_gene: -; abundance: -; CDR3aa: CASSLARYEQYF; CDR3nt: TGTGCCAGCAGCTTAGCGCGGTACGAGCAGTACTTC
j_gene: TRBJ2-7; v_gene: TRBV3-1/TRBV3-2; d_gene: -; abundance: -; CDR3aa: CASSPATGALYEQYF; CDR3nt: TGTGCCAGCAGCCCGGCGACCGGGGCTTTATACGAGCAGTACTTC
j_gene: TRBJ1-3; v_gene: TRBV6-1; d_gene: -; abundance: -; CDR3aa: CASSEVFSGAYSGNTIYF; CDR3nt: TGTGCCAGCAGTGAAGTATTTAGCGGGGCCTACTCTGGAAACACCATATATTTT
j_gene: TRBJ1-2; v_gene: TRBV30; d_gene: TRBD1; abundance: -; CDR3aa: CAWDRTGVYGYTF; CDR3nt: TGTGCCTGGGATCGGACAGGGGTCTATGGCTACACCTTC